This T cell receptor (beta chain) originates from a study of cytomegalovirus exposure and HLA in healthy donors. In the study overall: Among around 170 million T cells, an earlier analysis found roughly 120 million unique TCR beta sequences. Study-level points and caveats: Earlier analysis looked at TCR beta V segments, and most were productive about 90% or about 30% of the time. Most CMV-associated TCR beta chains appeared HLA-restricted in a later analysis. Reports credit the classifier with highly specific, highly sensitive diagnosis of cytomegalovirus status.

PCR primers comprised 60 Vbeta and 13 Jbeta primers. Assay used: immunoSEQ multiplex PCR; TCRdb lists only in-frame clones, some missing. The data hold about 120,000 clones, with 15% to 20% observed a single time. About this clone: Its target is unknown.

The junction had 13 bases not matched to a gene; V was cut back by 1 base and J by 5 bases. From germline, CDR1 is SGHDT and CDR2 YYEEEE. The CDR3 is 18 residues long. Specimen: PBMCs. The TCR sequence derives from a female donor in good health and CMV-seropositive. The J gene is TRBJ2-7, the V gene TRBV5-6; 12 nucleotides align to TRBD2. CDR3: CASSLRWLAGGPQDEQYF. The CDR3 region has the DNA TGTGCCAGCAGCTTGCGGTGGCTAGCGGGAGGGCCCCAAGACGAGCAGTACTTC. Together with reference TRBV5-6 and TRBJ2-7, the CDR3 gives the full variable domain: DAGVTQSPTHLIKTRGQQVTLRCSPKSGHDTVSWYQQALGQGPQFIFQYYEEEERQRGNFPDRFSGHQFPNYSSELNVNALLLGDSALYLCASSLRWLAGGPQDEQYFGPGTRLTVT.